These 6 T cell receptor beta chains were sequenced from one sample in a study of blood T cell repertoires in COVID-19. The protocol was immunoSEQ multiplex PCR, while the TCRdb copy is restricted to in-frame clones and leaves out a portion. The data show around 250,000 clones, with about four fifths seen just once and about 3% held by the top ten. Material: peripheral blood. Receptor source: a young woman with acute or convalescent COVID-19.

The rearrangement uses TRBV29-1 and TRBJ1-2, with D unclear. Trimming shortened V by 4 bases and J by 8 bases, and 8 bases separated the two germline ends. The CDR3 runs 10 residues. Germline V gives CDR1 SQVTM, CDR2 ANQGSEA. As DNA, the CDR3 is TGCAGCGTTGGTGAGGTGGGCTACACCTTC. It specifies CSVGEVGYTF.

CDR3 amino acids: CASSFLADNYGYTF. CDR3 DNA sequence: TGTGCCAGCAGCTTCCTAGCGGATAACTATGGCTACACCTTC. The rearrangement uses TRBV5-5 and TRBJ1-2; D uncertain. Germline lookup yields CDR1 SGHKS and CDR2 YYEKEE (reference sequence). Trimming removed 2 bases at V and 1 base at J, with 9 bases between. The CDR3 has 14 residues.

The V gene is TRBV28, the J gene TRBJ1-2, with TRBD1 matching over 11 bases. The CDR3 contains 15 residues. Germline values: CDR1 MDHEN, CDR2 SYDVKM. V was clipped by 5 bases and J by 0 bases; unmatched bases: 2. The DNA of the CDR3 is TGTGCCAGCAGTGGGACAGGGGGAGCTAACTATGGCTACACCTTC. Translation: CASSGTGGANYGYTF.

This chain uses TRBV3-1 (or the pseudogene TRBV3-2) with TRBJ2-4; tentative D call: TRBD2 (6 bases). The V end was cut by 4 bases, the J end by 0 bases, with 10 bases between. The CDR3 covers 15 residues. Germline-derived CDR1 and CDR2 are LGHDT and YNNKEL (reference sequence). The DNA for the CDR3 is TGTGCCAGCAGCCTTAGCGGAGTAGCCAAAAACATTCAGTACTTC. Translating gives CASSLSGVAKNIQYF.

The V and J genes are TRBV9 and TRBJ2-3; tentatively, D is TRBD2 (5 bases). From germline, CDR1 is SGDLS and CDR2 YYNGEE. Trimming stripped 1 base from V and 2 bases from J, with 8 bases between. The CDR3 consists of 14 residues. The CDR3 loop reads CASSVTADTDTQYF. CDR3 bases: TGTGCCAGCAGCGTAACAGCGGACACAGATACGCAGTATTTT.

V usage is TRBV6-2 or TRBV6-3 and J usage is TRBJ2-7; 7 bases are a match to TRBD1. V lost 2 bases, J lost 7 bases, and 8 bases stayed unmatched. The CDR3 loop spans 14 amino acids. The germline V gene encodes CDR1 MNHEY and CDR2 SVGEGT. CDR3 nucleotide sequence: TGTGCCAGCAGTTACCTGAACAGGGGCACGGAGCAGTACTTC. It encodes CASSYLNRGTEQYF.